This T cell receptor beta chain was sequenced during a study of cytomegalovirus exposure and HLA in healthy donors. Study context: It was reported in a later analysis that the same platform had been used for the 120 or so validation repertoires as for the roughly 700 first-cohort repertoires.

Worth noting for this clone: What it recognizes is unknown.

Study conclusions and caveats: In vitro data verified a few CMV-associated chains as specific for CMV antigens. The tendency of first-cohort TCR clusters to co-occur in the roughly 130 validation repertoires emerged from a later analysis.

TCRdb's copy holds only in-frame clones and misses some; the assay was immunoSEQ multiplex PCR. The data contain 68,000 or so clones, around 97% of them seen just once; the ten biggest clones take up approximately 2.5%. With 3 bases removed from V and 4 bases from J, the gap between germline ends came to 2 bases. CDR1 is SGHDN, CDR2 FVKESK, per germline. The CDR3 length is 11 residues. The sample taken for sequencing was PBMCs. The rearrangement uses TRBV14 and TRBJ2-3; D remains unclear. This receptor was taken from a man aged 18 to 35 in good health and CMV-seronegative. The CDR3 reads CASSHADTQYF. As DNA, the CDR3 is TGTGCCAGCAGCCACGCAGATACGCAGTATTTT. The full variable domain, in which reference TRBV14 and TRBJ2-3 provide the parts outside the CDR3, is EAGVTQFPSHSVIEKGQTVTLRCDPISGHDNLYWYRRVMGKEIKFLLHFVKESKQDESGMPNNRFLAERTGGTYSTLKVQPAELEDSGVYFCASSHADTQYFGPGTRLTVL.